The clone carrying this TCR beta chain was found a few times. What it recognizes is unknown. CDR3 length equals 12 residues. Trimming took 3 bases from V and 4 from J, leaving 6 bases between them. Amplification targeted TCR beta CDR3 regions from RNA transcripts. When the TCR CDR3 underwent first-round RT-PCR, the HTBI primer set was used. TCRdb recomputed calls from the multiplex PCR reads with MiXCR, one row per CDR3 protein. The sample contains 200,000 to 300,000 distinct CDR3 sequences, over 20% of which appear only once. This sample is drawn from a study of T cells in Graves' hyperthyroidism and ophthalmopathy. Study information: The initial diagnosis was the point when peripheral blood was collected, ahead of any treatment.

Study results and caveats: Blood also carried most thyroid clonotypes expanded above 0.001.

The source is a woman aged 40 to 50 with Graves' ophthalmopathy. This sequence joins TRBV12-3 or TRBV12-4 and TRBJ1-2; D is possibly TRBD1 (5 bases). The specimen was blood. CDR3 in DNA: TGTGCCAGCAGTTTTCAGGGCTATGGCTACACCTTC. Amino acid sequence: CASSFQGYGYTF.